This T cell receptor beta chain was obtained from a study of shared clonotypes between healthy human individuals (dated by TCRdb to 2020 to 2022). For the wider study: The cohort included a few men and two women between 18 and 49 years of age. For each donor, three plates each were used for CD4 naive and CD4 memory, two plates were used for CD8 naive, and one plate was used for CD8 memory. Libraries were prepared and TCR repertoires were sequenced by different laboratories using diverse techniques, in order to increase sequencing depth and limit assay-specific biases. Between about 0.8 and 9.5 billion PBMCs per donor were obtained by leukapheresis. To estimate repertoire size and how much clonotype sharing occurs between individuals, the study deeply sequenced the blood TCR repertoires of roughly 5 healthy adults.

Details on this clone: It has no known antigen specificity. Nothing much larger sits one base from this clone, and base qualities are not available.

Deletion took 2 bases off V and 5 bases off J, with a span of 12 bases between the germline ends. The CDR3 contains 15 residues, cysteine and phenylalanine counted. Only the CDR3 portion is preserved as DNA: 45 bases, with reading frame beginning at the first base. CDR1 SEHNR and CDR2 FQNEAQ were looked up in the germline V gene (reference sequence). TCR CDR3 regions were amplified from genomic DNA by multiplex PCR using the deep immunoSEQ assay. Extracted genomic DNA from each cell subset was spread evenly across all wells of several immunoSEQ 96-well plates, with each plate serving as a replicate. For sorted subsets, each replicate PCR was loaded with 200 to 250 ng genomic DNA, equivalent to 25,000 to 35,000 T cell genomes. The purified libraries were quantified using a Qubit 3.0 fluorometer, sized with a Bioanalyzer 2100, and then quantified again using the KAPA Library Quantification kit. Every immunoSEQ 96-well plate was sequenced on a separate single-read 150-cycle Illumina NextSeq 550 flow cell. The study's own analysis went as follows. Because only junctional sequences without quality scores were contained in the immunoSEQ output, filtering matching that applied to full-length reads could not be performed. To assign V/J genes and CDR3, sequences were annotated using PyIR, a Python wrapper for IgBLAST v1.9, with IMGT germline references. Reads were removed for weak V/J assignments (E-value above 1e-6), missing CDR3, stop codons, out-of-frame junctions, or ambiguous translated residues. A V3J clonotype was defined by an identical inferred V gene, J gene, and CDR3 amino acid sequence. Percentage overlap between repertoires was calculated by dividing the number of shared unique clonotypes by the size of the smaller repertoire. RTK rarefaction, the Chao1 estimator, and Recon v2.1 estimates of unobserved clonotypes were used to assess repertoire richness. Generation probabilities were computed with OLGA for all TCRbeta clonotypes obtained by the gDNA method from a handful of donors. In TCRdb, the immuneACCESS table is reduced to in-frame sequences with V and J assigned. These tables do not hold every clone; where another copy was compared, an unresolved V gene accounts for under half, and the others remain unexplained. V, J and clone size are taken as reported in that table, and D and trimming were inferred from the DNA itself. A total of around 690,000 clones appear in this sample, around 90% of them only once. 30% to 40% of the sample rests with the top ten.

Donors were healthy HIV-negative adults with no recently reported acute infections or vaccinations. Only Caucasian adults living in Nashville, Tennessee, USA were represented among the donors. CD8 memory samples consisted of magnetically selected CD45RO+ cells combined with CCR7-negative CD45RA+ effector memory (TemRA) cells. After blood collection by leukapheresis, PBMCs were isolated using Ficoll-Histopaque density gradient centrifugation and then cryopreserved in the vapor phase of liquid nitrogen. Analytical flow cytometry was used to check the purity and quantity of every magnetically sorted T cell population. Each sorted fraction had its genomic DNA isolated and then quantified by UV absorbance on a Nanodrop 2000c. Broader findings and caveats from the paper: Pairwise subsampling led to the expectation that sequencing depth would affect the degree of clonotype sharing among donors. Incomplete sequencing was indicated by rarefaction of sorted-subset datasets, despite the large sequencing depth. Clonotypes shared by all four sorted-subset donors showed higher generation probabilities than non-shared clonotypes. Naive subsets generally had larger estimated clonotype richness than memory subsets. Sampling was limited to blood, and TCR repertoires in tissue likely differ from TCR repertoires in blood. The genetic and exposure-history diversity represented was limited by the small number of donors. Sharing across a few donors was observed for approximately 5% of naive CD4, around 3.5% of naive CD8, roughly 2.4% of memory CD4, and around 0.4% of memory CD8 clonotypes.

The receptor comes from a man in his late teens or twenties in good health. Some clones in this sample may be carry-over from other donors' samples. The sequenced material came from memory CD8+ T cells from PBMCs. The sample's cell subset or site label, in plain terms: CD45RO+ cells pooled with CCR7-negative TemRA cells. This chain is built from TRBV7-9 and TRBJ1-4; TRBD1 might be the D gene, on 5 matching bases. The CDR3 region: CASSLSRGLNEKLFF. The nucleotides read TGTGCCAGCAGCTTATCCCGGGGACTAAATGAAAAACTGTTTTTT.